These T cell receptor beta chains were read from a single sample in a study of CD8+ T cells in alopecia areata. Measured with immunoSEQ multiplex PCR; TCRdb has only the in-frame clones, and not every one. The table lists about 200,000 clones, less than 45% of them singletons. Sample: CD4+ T cells sorted from blood, taken between weeks 30 and 35, from a patient treated with tofacitinib. The receptor source for this set is a human donor with alopecia areata. CDR3s include the opening cysteine and the closing phenylalanine or tryptophan. D genes are given only for firm matches. Clone size, where shown, is once, few, many, or a class for clones that have expanded.

J gene,D gene,clone size,V gene,CDR3 protein,CDR3 DNA
TRBJ2-5,TRBD2,-,TRBV11-2,CASSPRTSQYF,TGTGCCAGCAGCCCTCGGACTAGTCAGTACTTC
TRBJ1-5,-,-,TRBV25-1,CASSVQWLGNQPQHF,TGTGCCAGCAGTGTGCAGTGGTTAGGCAATCAGCCCCAGCATTTT
TRBJ2-7,-,-,TRBV11-2,CASSHTTGASRGEQYF,TGTGCCAGCAGCCATACTACCGGGGCATCTAGGGGCGAGCAGTACTTC
TRBJ2-5,-,few,TRBV5-4,CASSSKSSWYQETQYF,TGTGCCAGCAGCTCTAAGTCGAGTTGGTACCAAGAGACCCAGTACTTC
TRBJ2-3,TRBD1,-,TRBV5-4,CASSQGQGAPRRSDTQYF,TGTGCCAGCAGCCAAGGACAGGGGGCGCCCCGTAGGTCAGATACGCAGTATTTT
TRBJ2-7,-,few,TRBV29-1,CSVVQGSYEQYF,TGCAGCGTTGTTCAGGGTTCCTACGAGCAGTACTTC
TRBJ2-4,-,few,TRBV19,CASSIPPSEEAKNIQYF,TGTGCCAGTAGTATACCACCGTCGGAGGAGGCCAAAAACATTCAGTACTTC
TRBJ1-2,-,-,TRBV2,CASILTLGSYGYTF,TGTGCCAGCATCCTGACCCTGGGGTCCTATGGCTACACCTTC
TRBJ2-3,TRBD2,-,TRBV29-1,CSVLAGGPEGTDTQYF,TGCAGCGTCCTAGCGGGAGGGCCTGAGGGCACAGATACGCAGTATTTT
TRBJ2-3,TRBD2,-,TRBV5-1,CASSPNTLSGGPSTDTQYF,TGCGCCAGCAGCCCCAACACTCTTAGCGGGGGTCCCAGCACAGATACGCAGTATTTT
TRBJ1-4,TRBD1,-,TRBV4-1,CASSQNDRDEKLFF,TGCGCCAGCAGCCAGAACGACAGGGATGAAAAACTGTTTTTT
TRBJ1-1,-,few,TRBV9,CASSAGRAEAFF,TGTGCCAGCAGCGCAGGAAGGGCTGAAGCTTTCTTT
TRBJ2-5,-,-,TRBV19,CASSETVSQETQYF,TGTGCCAGTAGCGAGACGGTCAGTCAAGAGACCCAGTACTTC
TRBJ2-7,TRBD2,-,TRBV11-2,CASSLELAGVSEQYF,TGTGCCAGCAGCTTAGAACTAGCGGGAGTTTCCGAGCAGTACTTC
TRBJ2-7,-,-,TRBV7-9,CASSLVGRAGYEQYF,TGTGCCAGCAGCTTAGTAGGCAGGGCTGGCTACGAGCAGTACTTC
TRBJ2-2,-,-,TRBV9,CASSVAIGELFF,TGTGCCAGCAGCGTAGCGATCGGGGAGCTGTTTTTT
TRBJ1-5,-,-,TRBV30,CAWSVTPGEPQHF,TGTGCCTGGAGTGTTACACCGGGGGAGCCTCAGCATTTT
TRBJ2-2,TRBD1,few,TRBV7-2,CASSTRTGQGTGELFF,TGTGCCAGCAGCACCCGGACAGGGCAGGGCACCGGGGAGCTGTTTTTT
TRBJ1-5,TRBD1,-,TRBV18,CASSGQGDQPQHF,TGTGCCAGCTCCGGACAGGGGGATCAGCCCCAGCATTTT
TRBJ2-3,-,few,TRBV6-6,CASNRQGTDTQYF,TGTGCCAGCAATCGCCAGGGTACAGATACGCAGTATTTT
TRBJ2-3,-,few,TRBV7-3,CASSLRAARGRYLTDTQYF,TGTGCCAGCAGCTTAAGGGCGGCCAGAGGGAGATATCTCACAGATACGCAGTATTTT
TRBJ1-2,-,-,TRBV27,CASSLLEGGVPSPKANYGYTF,TGTGCCAGCAGTTTATTGGAGGGAGGGGTTCCAAGCCCGAAGGCTAACTATGGCTACACCTTC
TRBJ2-5,TRBD2,few,TRBV9,CASSVDHSGSTETQYF,TGTGCCAGCAGCGTCGACCATAGCGGGAGTACGGAGACCCAGTACTTC
TRBJ2-7,-,few,TRBV10-3,CAIRPTVDSYEQYF,TGTGCCATCAGGCCGACGGTGGATTCCTACGAGCAGTACTTC
TRBJ1-1,-,-,TRBV6-5,CASSSGALSTEAFF,TGTGCCAGCAGTTCGGGGGCCCTGAGCACTGAAGCTTTCTTT
TRBJ1-1,-,few,TRBV7-6,CASSLDVNTEAFF,TGTGCCAGCAGCTTGGATGTGAACACTGAAGCTTTCTTT
TRBJ1-1,-,-,TRBV7-9,CASSHGEYEAFF,TGTGCCAGCAGTCATGGAGAGTATGAAGCTTTCTTT
TRBJ2-5,TRBD1,few,TRBV5-1,CASSRQGEETQYF,TGCGCCAGCAGCAGGCAGGGGGAAGAGACCCAGTACTTC
TRBJ1-5,-,few,TRBV6-4,CASRLQGSSNQPQHF,TGTGCCAGCAGGCTACAGGGTTCAAGCAATCAGCCCCAGCATTTT
TRBJ2-6,-,many,TRBV5-4,CASSLPTGANVLTF,TGTGCCAGCAGCTTACCAACTGGGGCCAACGTCCTGACTTTC
TRBJ2-5,-,few,TRBV7-3,CASSPQGPGTQYF,TGTGCCAGCAGCCCACAGGGTCCAGGGACCCAGTACTTC
TRBJ2-5,TRBD2,-,TRBV7-9,CASSRGTSVSETQYF,TGTGCCAGCAGCCGGGGGACTAGCGTGAGCGAGACCCAGTACTTC
TRBJ1-5,-,-,TRBV5-6,CASSRSGTDQPQHF,TGTGCCAGCAGCCGCTCAGGGACTGATCAGCCCCAGCATTTT
TRBJ1-6,-,many,TRBV7-9,CASSFDQPPLHF,TGTGCCAGCAGCTTCGATCAGCCACCCCTCCACTTT
TRBJ1-2,-,few,TRBV7-9,CASSLTQYYGYTF,TGTGCCAGCAGCTTGACACAGTACTATGGCTACACCTTC
TRBJ1-1,TRBD1,-,TRBV30,CAWSDPGQGASEAFF,TGTGCCTGGAGCGACCCGGGACAGGGGGCATCTGAAGCTTTCTTT
TRBJ1-1,-,-,TRBV19,CATHRLPGTEAFF,TGTGCCACTCACAGGCTCCCGGGGACTGAAGCTTTCTTT
TRBJ2-3,TRBD2,few,TRBV5-4,CASSQTSGATTDTQYF,TGTGCCAGCAGCCAGACTAGCGGGGCCACCACAGATACGCAGTATTTT
TRBJ2-7,TRBD2,-,TRBV2,CASSPSGTYYEQYF,TGTGCCAGCAGTCCGAGCGGGACTTACTACGAGCAGTACTTC
TRBJ2-5,TRBD2,-,TRBV10-3,CAISESLAGAGETQYF,TGTGCCATCAGTGAGAGCCTAGCGGGAGCTGGAGAGACCCAGTACTTC
TRBJ2-7,-,few,TRBV5-1,CASSSEGSYEQYF,TGCGCCAGCAGCTCGGAGGGCTCCTACGAGCAGTACTTC
TRBJ1-4,-,-,TRBV6-6,CASSYDGGGEKLFF,TGTGCCAGCAGTTACGATGGAGGAGGTGAAAAACTGTTTTTT